The 3 T cell receptor beta chains below all came from one sample that was sequenced in a study of T cell responses to AZD1222 COVID-19 vaccine. TCRdb's table, derived via immunoSEQ multiplex PCR, lists solely in-frame clones and lacks some. The sample includes 90,000 to 120,000 clones, roughly 92% of them seen just once. Sequenced here: peripheral blood, sampled on day 0 of AZD1222 vaccination. The receptors derive from an adult in good health.

This chain links TRBV12-2 with TRBJ2-2; the table's D call of TRBD2 was not tested on the DNA. TRBV12-2 is annotated as a pseudogene. The CDR3 is 17 amino acids. CDR3 region: CASRLSPSGRNTGELFF. In nucleotides, the CDR3 is TGTGCAAGTCGCTTGAGTCCTAGCGGGAGGAACACCGGGGAGCTGTTTTTT.

The rearrangement joins TRBV7-2 to TRBJ2-5, with a tentative D call TRBD2 (6 bases). Trimming removed 1 base at V and 2 bases at J, with 14 bases between. Looked up from germline, CDR1 is SGHTA and CDR2 is FQGNSA. This CDR3 has 16 residues. CDR3 protein: CASSLEDYKKQETQYF. In DNA form, the CDR3 reads TGTGCCAGCAGCTTAGAGGACTATAAAAAACAAGAGACCCAGTACTTC.

The rearrangement links TRBV29-1 to TRBJ1-2; D is possibly TRBD1 (5 bases). The CDR3 extends over 16 amino acids. Germline CDR1 is SQVTM and CDR2 is ANQGSEA. V was cut by 6 bases and J by 4 bases, with 24 bases left in between. The DNA for the CDR3 is TGCAGCGTCGGGGTACGGGGCGCGCCCGGATTCTATGGCTACACCTTC. As protein: CSVGVRGAPGFYGYTF.